This T cell receptor beta chain was sequenced for a study of blood T cell repertoires in COVID-19. Overall study context: Researchers got acute and convalescent COVID-19 samples from the United States, Italy and Spain.

In terms of age and location, participants ranged from roughly 18 to 90 years and lived in fewer than 30 US areas. Assignments of participants to cohorts depended upon their own reported clinical history. In the 2 weeks before study entry, exposed participants met a COVID-19 case, which was PCR-confirmed or clinician-diagnosed. Germline CDR1 SGHVS, CDR2 FQNEAQ. V was shortened by 1 base and J by 2 bases, with 9 bases between the two germline ends. The CDR3 is 14 residues long. Profiling relied on immunoSEQ multiplex PCR, and the TCRdb table lists in-frame clones only, not all of them. The data show under 450,000 clones, with roughly nine tenths seen just once and about 0.83% held by the top ten.

The rearrangement uses TRBV7-8 and TRBJ2-7; possible D gene TRBD2, 6 bases. This receptor was taken from a woman in her thirties or forties who had been exposed to COVID-19. The specimen was PBMCs or T cells enriched from blood (not recorded which). CDR3 in DNA: TGTGCCAGCAGCTTAGGAGGCGGGGCCTACGAGCAGTACTTC. Translated: CASSLGGGAYEQYF.